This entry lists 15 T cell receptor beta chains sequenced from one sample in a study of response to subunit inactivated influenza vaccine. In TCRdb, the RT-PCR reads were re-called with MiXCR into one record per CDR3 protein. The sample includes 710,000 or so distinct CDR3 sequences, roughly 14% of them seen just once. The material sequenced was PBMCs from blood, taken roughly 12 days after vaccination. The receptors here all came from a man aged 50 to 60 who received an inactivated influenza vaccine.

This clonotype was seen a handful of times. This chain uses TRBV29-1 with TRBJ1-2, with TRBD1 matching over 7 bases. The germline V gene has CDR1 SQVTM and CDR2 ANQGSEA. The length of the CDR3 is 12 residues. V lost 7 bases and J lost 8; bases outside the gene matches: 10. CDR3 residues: CSGRTGEGGYTF. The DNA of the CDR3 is TGCAGCGGACGGACAGGTGAAGGGGGCTACACCTTC. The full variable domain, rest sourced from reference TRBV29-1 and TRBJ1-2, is SAVISQKPSRDICQRGTSLTIQCQVDSQVTMMFWYRQQPGQSLTLIATANQGSEATYESGFVIDKFPISRPNLTFSTLTVSNMSPEDSSIYLCSGRTGEGGYTFGSGTRLTVV.

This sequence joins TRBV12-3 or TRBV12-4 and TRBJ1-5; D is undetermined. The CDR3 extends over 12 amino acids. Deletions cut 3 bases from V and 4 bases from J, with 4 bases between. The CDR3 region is CASSFENQPQHF. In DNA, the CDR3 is TGTGCCAGCAGTTTTGAGAATCAGCCCCAGCATTTT.

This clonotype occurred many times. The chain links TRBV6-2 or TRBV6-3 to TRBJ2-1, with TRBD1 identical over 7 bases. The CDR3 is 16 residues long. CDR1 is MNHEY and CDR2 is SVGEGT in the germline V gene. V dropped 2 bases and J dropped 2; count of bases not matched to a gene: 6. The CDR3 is CASSYGGTATYNEQFF. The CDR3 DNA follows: TGTGCCAGCAGTTACGGTGGGACAGCGACCTACAATGAGCAGTTCTTC.

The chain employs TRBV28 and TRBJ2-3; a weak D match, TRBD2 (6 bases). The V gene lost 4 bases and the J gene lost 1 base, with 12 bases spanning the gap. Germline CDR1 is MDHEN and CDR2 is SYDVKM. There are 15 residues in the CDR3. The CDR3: CASSYPGVGTDTQYF. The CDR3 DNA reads TGTGCCAGCAGTTATCCGGGAGTAGGCACAGATACGCAGTATTTT.

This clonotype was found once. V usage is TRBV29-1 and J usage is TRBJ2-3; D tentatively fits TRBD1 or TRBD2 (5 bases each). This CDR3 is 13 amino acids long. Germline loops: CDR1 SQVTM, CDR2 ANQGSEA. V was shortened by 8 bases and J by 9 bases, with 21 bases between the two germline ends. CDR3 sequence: CSSTIRGTGTQYF. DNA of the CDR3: TGCAGCTCAACTATCAGAGGGACCGGGACGCAGTATTTT.

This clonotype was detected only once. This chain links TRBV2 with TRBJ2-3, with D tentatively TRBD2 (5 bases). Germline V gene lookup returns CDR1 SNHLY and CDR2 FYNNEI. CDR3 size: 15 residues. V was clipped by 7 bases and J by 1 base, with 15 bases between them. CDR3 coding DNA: TGTGCCAGCACCCCCACTAGGAGTCGCACAGATACGCAGTATTTT. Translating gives CASTPTRSRTDTQYF.

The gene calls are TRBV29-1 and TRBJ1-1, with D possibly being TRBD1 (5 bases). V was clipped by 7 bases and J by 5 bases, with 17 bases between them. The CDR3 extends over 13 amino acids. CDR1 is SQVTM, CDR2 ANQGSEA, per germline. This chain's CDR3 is CSAAPLGRTEAFF. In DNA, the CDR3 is TGCAGCGCCGCACCCTTGGGACGGACTGAAGCTTTCTTT.

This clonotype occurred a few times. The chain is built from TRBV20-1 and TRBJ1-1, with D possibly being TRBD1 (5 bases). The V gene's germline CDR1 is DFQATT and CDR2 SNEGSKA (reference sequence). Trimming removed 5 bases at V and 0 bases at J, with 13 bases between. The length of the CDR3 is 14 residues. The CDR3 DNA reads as TGCAGTGCTTCGCCGGGACCGATGAACACTGAAGCTTTCTTT. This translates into CSASPGPMNTEAFF.

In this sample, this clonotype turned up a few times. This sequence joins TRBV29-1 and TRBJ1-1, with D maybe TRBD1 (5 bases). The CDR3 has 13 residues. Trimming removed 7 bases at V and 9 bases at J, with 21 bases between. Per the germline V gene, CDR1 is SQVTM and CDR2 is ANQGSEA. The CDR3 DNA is TGCAGCGCCACAACTGAAGGGACTACTAAAGCTTTCTTT. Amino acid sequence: CSATTEGTTKAFF.

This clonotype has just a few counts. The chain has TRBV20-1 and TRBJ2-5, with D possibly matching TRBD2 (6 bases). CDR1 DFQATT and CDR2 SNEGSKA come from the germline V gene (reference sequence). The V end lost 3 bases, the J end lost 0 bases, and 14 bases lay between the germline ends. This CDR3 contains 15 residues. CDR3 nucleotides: TGCAGTGCTAGCGATAGCGGCAGGTACCAAGAGACCCAGTACTTC. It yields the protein CSASDSGRYQETQYF.

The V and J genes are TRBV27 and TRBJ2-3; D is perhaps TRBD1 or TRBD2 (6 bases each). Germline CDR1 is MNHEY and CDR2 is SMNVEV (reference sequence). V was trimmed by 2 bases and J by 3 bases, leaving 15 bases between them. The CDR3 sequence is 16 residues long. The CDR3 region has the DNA TGTGCCAGCAGTTTAATCAGGGGAGGTTGGACAGATACGCAGTATTTT. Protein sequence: CASSLIRGGWTDTQYF.

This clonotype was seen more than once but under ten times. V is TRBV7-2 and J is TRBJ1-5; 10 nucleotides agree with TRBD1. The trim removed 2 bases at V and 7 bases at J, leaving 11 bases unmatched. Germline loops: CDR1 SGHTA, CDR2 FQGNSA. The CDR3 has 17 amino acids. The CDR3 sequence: CASSLIPGQGTKQPQHF. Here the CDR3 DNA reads TGTGCCAGCAGCTTAATACCGGGACAGGGGACGAAGCAGCCCCAGCATTTT.

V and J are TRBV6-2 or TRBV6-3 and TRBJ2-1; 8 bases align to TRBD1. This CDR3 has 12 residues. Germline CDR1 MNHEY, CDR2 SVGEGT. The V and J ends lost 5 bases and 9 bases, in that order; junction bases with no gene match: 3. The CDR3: CASSRQGIEQFF. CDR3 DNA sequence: TGTGCCAGCAGTCGACAGGGGATTGAGCAGTTCTTC.

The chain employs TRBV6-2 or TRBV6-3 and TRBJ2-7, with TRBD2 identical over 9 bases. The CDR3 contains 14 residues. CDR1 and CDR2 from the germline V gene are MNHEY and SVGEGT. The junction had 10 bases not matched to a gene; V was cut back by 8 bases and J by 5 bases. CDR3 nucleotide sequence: TGTGCCAGCCGCAGGGGACTAGCCGCCCACGAGCAGTACTTC. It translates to CASRRGLAAHEQYF.

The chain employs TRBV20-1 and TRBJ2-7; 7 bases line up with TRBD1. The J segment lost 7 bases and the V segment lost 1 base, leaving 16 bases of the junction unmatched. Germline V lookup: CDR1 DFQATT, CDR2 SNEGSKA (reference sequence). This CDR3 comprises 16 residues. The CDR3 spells CSARGSRQGTLWEQYF. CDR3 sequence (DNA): TGCAGTGCTAGAGGGTCCCGACAGGGCACTTTATGGGAGCAGTACTTC.